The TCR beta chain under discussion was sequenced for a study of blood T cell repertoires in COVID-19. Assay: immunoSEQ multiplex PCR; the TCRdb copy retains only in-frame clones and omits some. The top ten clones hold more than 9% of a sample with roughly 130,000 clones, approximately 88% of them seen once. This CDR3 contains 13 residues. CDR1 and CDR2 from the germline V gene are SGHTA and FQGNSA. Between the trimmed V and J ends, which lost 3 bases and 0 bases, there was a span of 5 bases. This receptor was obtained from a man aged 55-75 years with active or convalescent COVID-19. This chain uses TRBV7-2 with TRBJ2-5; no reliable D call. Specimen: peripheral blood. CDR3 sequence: CASSFQNQETQYF. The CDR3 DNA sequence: TGTGCCAGCAGCTTCCAGAACCAAGAGACCCAGTACTTC.